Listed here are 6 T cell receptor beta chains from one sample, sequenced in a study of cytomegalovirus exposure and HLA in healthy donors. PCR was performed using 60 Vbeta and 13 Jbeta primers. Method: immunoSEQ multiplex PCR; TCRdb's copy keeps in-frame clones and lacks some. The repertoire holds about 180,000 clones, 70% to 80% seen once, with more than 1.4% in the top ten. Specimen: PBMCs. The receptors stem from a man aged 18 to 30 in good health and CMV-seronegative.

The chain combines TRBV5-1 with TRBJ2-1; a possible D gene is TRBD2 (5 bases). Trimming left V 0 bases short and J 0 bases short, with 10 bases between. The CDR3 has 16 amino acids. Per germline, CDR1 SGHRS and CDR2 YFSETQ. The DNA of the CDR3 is TGCGCCAGCAGCTTGGCCGGACTTAGCTCCTACAATGAGCAGTTCTTC. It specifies CASSLAGLSSYNEQFF.

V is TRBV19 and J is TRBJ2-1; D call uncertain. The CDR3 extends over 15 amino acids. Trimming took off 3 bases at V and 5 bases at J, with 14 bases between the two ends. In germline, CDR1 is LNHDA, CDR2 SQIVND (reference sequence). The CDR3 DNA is TGTGCCAGTAGTATGTTTCAGGCTTTGGACAATGAGCAGTTCTTC. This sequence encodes CASSMFQALDNEQFF.

The CDR3 nucleotides are TGTGCCAGCTCACGACAGTCTAGCGGGGAAGAGACCCAGTACTTC. It specifies CASSRQSSGEETQYF. The genes are TRBV18 and TRBJ2-5, with TRBD2 matching over 9 bases. The length of the CDR3 is 15 residues. The germline gives CDR1 KGHSH, CDR2 LQKENI. Trimming removed 4 bases from V and 3 bases from J; junction bases left unmatched: 6.

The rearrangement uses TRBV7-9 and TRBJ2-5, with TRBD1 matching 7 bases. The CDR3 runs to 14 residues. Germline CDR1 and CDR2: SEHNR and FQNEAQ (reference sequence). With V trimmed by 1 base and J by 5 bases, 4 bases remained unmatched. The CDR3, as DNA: TGTGCCAGCAGCTTAGGGACAGGAACGGAGACCCAGTACTTC. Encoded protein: CASSLGTGTETQYF. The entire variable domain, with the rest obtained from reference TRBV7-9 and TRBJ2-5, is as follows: DTGVSQNPRHKITKRGQNVTFRCDPISEHNRLYWYRQTLGQGPEFLTYFQNEAQLEKSRLLSDRFSAERPKGSFSTLEIQRTEQGDSAMYLCASSLGTGTETQYFGPGTRLLVL.

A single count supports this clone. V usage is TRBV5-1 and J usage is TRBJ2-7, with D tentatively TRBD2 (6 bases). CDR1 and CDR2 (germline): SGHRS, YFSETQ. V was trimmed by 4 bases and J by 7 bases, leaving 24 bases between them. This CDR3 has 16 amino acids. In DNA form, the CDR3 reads TGCGCCAGCAGCCCCCAGGGCGTTTCCAGGGCGGGGGAGCAGTACTTC. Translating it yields CASSPQGVSRAGEQYF. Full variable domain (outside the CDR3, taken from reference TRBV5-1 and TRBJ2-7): KAGVTQTPRYLIKTRGQQVTLSCSPISGHRSVSWYQQTPGQGLQFLFEYFSETQRNKGNFPGRFSGRQFSNSRSEMNVSTLELGDSALYLCASSPQGVSRAGEQYFGPGTRLTVT.

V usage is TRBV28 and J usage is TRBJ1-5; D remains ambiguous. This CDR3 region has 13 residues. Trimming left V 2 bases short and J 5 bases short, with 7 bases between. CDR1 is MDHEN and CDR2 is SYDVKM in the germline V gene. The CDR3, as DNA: TGTGCCAGCAGTTTACGTCCTGATCAGCCCCAGCATTTT. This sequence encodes CASSLRPDQPQHF.